Listed below are T cell receptor beta chains from one sample, sequenced in a study of shared clonotypes between healthy human individuals. Some clones are missing from TCRdb's copy, which holds only in-frame ones; the method was immunoSEQ multiplex PCR. The top ten hold about 0.36% of the sample, which has about 2.5 million clones, less than 95% seen once. Material for sequencing was naive CD4+ T cells from PBMCs. These TCRs come from a man aged 18 to 29 in good health. Some clones in this sample may be carry-over from other donors' samples. CDR3s include the opening cysteine and the closing phenylalanine or tryptophan.

J gene: TRBJ2-7; V gene: TRBV7-2; CDR3 protein: CASSSAGGSLSYEQYF
J gene: TRBJ1-3; V gene: TRBV5-6; CDR3 protein: CASSVQGAYGNTIYF
J gene: TRBJ1-4; V gene: TRBV6-1; CDR3 protein: CASGRGRGNEKLFF
J gene: TRBJ2-3; V gene: TRBV29-1; CDR3 protein: CSVAQTSTDTQYF
J gene: TRBJ2-5; V gene: TRBV5-4; CDR3 protein: CASSRWLAIAGGGQETQYF
J gene: TRBJ1-1; V gene: TRBV6-1; CDR3 protein: CASSDLTGYTEAFF
J gene: TRBJ2-7; V gene: TRBV11-2; CDR3 protein: CASSFRGPGYEQYF
J gene: TRBJ2-3; V gene: TRBV9; CDR3 protein: CASSPQSGITDTQYF
J gene: TRBJ2-7; V gene: TRBV27; CDR3 protein: CASSPLIVGQGREQYF
J gene: TRBJ2-1; V gene: TRBV20-1; CDR3 protein: CSAPRVPEQFF
J gene: TRBJ1-4; V gene: TRBV28; CDR3 protein: CASSLGAVATNEKLFF
J gene: TRBJ2-7; V gene: TRBV11-2; CDR3 protein: CASSPGTSGRVTGGEQYF
J gene: TRBJ2-6; V gene: TRBV2; CDR3 protein: CASSVGQGAPGANVLTF
J gene: TRBJ2-1; V gene: TRBV27; CDR3 protein: CASYSSEASGKHEQFF
J gene: TRBJ1-2; V gene: TRBV6-1; CDR3 protein: CASSEALRSPGGGSYGYTF
J gene: TRBJ2-7; V gene: TRBV27; CDR3 protein: CASSLTGGTLSSYEQYF
J gene: TRBJ1-3; V gene: TRBV6-1; CDR3 protein: CASRDGTGRGNTIYF
J gene: TRBJ1-2; V gene: TRBV30; CDR3 protein: CAWSKRTGIGYTF
J gene: TRBJ2-1; V gene: TRBV5-1; CDR3 protein: CASSLTSGSREQFF
J gene: TRBJ1-2; V gene: TRBV28; CDR3 protein: CASRPPQGSITF
J gene: TRBJ2-6; V gene: TRBV7-3; CDR3 protein: CASSLGTGHSGANVLTF
J gene: TRBJ2-5; V gene: TRBV5-1; CDR3 protein: CASKDGLYQETQYF
J gene: TRBJ2-5; V gene: TRBV7-6; CDR3 protein: CASSLEHETQYF
J gene: TRBJ1-6; V gene: TRBV27; CDR3 protein: CASSWGRASYNSPLHF
J gene: TRBJ1-1; V gene: TRBV4-2; CDR3 protein: CASSQDPGGNTEAFF
J gene: TRBJ2-2; V gene: TRBV7-2; CDR3 protein: CASSPGGGRSGELFF
J gene: TRBJ2-7; V gene: TRBV11-2; CDR3 protein: CASRPRPGQSSYEQYF
J gene: TRBJ2-4; V gene: TRBV11-2; CDR3 protein: CASSLDRWVNIQYF
J gene: TRBJ2-1; V gene: TRBV29-1; CDR3 protein: CSVGGRTYNEQFF
J gene: TRBJ1-1; V gene: TRBV7-3; CDR3 protein: CASSPTGPQNTEAFF
J gene: TRBJ1-5; V gene: TRBV21-1; CDR3 protein: CASSKVDGTELSNQPQHF
J gene: TRBJ2-3; V gene: TRBV11-2; CDR3 protein: CASSLGSWQSTDTQYF
J gene: TRBJ1-4; V gene: TRBV5-1; CDR3 protein: CASSLFSAGEKLFF
J gene: TRBJ2-5; V gene: TRBV19; CDR3 protein: CASSTGLGETQYF
J gene: TRBJ2-1; V gene: TRBV18; CDR3 protein: CASSSGGLGNEQFF
J gene: TRBJ2-1; V gene: TRBV6-1; CDR3 protein: CASGLAEGSYNEQFF
J gene: TRBJ2-7; V gene: TRBV7-3; CDR3 protein: CASSPPSGRGEQYF
J gene: TRBJ1-5; V gene: TRBV7-2; CDR3 protein: CASSLRQGAGPQHF
J gene: TRBJ2-1; V gene: TRBV5-1; CDR3 protein: CASSLESGKFSNEQFF
J gene: TRBJ2-2; V gene: TRBV18; CDR3 protein: CASSPQDSFGGELFF
J gene: TRBJ2-4; V gene: TRBV7-2; CDR3 protein: CASSIRAGVGAKNIQYF
J gene: TRBJ2-5; V gene: TRBV5-1; CDR3 protein: CASSLSGTGALYQETQYF
J gene: TRBJ1-4; V gene: TRBV5-1; CDR3 protein: CASSFLGQGARGNEKLFF
J gene: TRBJ2-7; V gene: TRBV27; CDR3 protein: CASSSNRGSYEQYF
J gene: TRBJ2-2; V gene: TRBV7-2; CDR3 protein: CASGTRYGGELFF
J gene: TRBJ2-3; V gene: TRBV7-2; CDR3 protein: CASSLVLAWEGDTQYF
J gene: TRBJ2-3; V gene: TRBV7-2; CDR3 protein: CASSLIWVAGGGTDTQYF
J gene: TRBJ2-5; V gene: TRBV5-1; CDR3 protein: CASSLLGTDEETQYF
J gene: TRBJ2-3; V gene: TRBV15; CDR3 protein: CATSSSGRPDTQYF